This TCR beta chain was sequenced for a study of blood T cell repertoires in COVID-19 (dated by TCRdb to the early 2020s). About the study as a whole: Samples from collaborators originated in the United States, Italy and Spain and spanned both the acute and convalescent phases of COVID-19. The prospective study material was composed of cDNA or gDNA derived from T cells, B-cell-depleted T cells, or PBMCs. The dataset comprised deeply sampled blood TCRbeta repertoires from subjects exposed to, actively infected with, or recovered from COVID-19. The repertoires were released in a freely available public database meant as a resource for research on the immune response to SARS-CoV-2. Samples were obtained from the ongoing ImmuneRACE study (first 160 participants) and from about 1,300 subjects provided by 6 global collaborators. The sample metadata nearly always contained a de-identified subject ID, COVID-19 status, age in years and sex. Where available, HLA class I and class II types were obtained from metadata supplied by the sample provider rather than from assay-based typing. Overall results and qualifications from the work: How much clinical and demographic metadata was included differed by source and by participant, and the metadata was provided uncurated.

TCRbeta CDR3 regions were amplified from genomic DNA by means of the immunoSEQ Assay, a bias-controlled multiplex PCR. Per the source publication's procedure: The number of nucleated cells in each sample was estimated from the amplification of reference gene primers within the assay. To quantify the absolute abundance of each unique TCRbeta CDR3 rearrangement, sequence reads were collapsed and filtered. Productive Simpson clonality was computed per sample as the square root of Simpson's diversity index over productive rearrangements. TCRdb carries this immuneACCESS record with in-frame sequences only. Its versions omit some clonotypes, under half of them owing to an unresolved V gene in the studies checked, with the rest unexplained. That table furnishes V, J and clone size, whereas the DNA furnished D and trimming. Within this sample are around 400,000 clones, with 80% to 90% of them counted one time only. The biggest ten clones account for approximately 2.5% of the sample.

In Seattle, one collaborating source enrolled patients while the infection was active and tracked those patients longitudinally over the course of disease. The collaborating institutions used their own protocols to collect whole blood in K2EDTA tubes. Collaborator samples were shipped for TCRbeta analysis as frozen whole blood, isolated PBMCs, or DNA extracted from either sample type. To note about this clone: This clone's antigen is unknown. Base qualities were left out, and no much larger clone turns up one base away.

The CDR3, from cysteine to phenylalanine, totals 13 residues. The kept DNA is CDR3 alone, 39 bases in frame from the first base. The junction shows trimming of 2 bases on V and 6 bases on J, plus 10 bases between the germline ends. Via the germline V gene (reference sequence), CDR1 is SGHNT and CDR2 YYREEE. The source of this sequence is a woman aged 60-75 years with COVID-19, enrolled during active disease. Input material: peripheral blood. The chain employs TRBV5-4 and TRBJ2-3; a tentative D match to TRBD2 spans 6 bases. The nucleotide sequence reads TGTGCCAGCAGCTTAGGGACTCCGGATACGCAGTATTTT. This is translated as CASSLGTPDTQYF.